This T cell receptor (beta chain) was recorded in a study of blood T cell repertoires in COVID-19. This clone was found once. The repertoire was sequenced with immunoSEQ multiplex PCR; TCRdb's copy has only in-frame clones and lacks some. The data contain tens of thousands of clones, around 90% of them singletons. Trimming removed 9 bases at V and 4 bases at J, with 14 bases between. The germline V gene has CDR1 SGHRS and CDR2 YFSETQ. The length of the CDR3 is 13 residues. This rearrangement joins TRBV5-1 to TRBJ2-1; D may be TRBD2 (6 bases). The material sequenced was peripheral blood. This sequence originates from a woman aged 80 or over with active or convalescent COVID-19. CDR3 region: CATSRGRYNEQFF. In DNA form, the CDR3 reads TGCGCCACCTCCCGGGGGAGATACAATGAGCAGTTCTTC.